Below, 14 T cell receptor beta chains from the same sample are listed, as sequenced in a study of CD8+ T cells in alopecia areata. Markers including CD4, CD8alpha, NKG2D and NKG2ACE guided sorting of pooled cutaneous lymph node cells. Extracted RNA was reverse transcribed, and the resulting cDNA served as sequencing template. Generated by immunoSEQ multiplex PCR, the TCRdb table keeps only in-frame clones and is missing some. The profile covers about 300,000 clones, none occurring a single time. The sample consisted of CD4+ T cells sorted from a lymph node. Receptor source: a C3H/HeJ mouse with alopecia areata. For this mouse line, the MHC haplotype is H2-k.

This clone was counted a few times. Mouse gene names and germline throughout. The read stops 4 residues short of the end of the CDR3; the missing end is completed from the germline J gene. The V and J genes are TRBV1 and TRBJ2-1, with 9 bases fitting TRBD1. Germline trimming cut 0 bases from V and 6 bases from J; bases unmatched to any gene: 3. The length of the CDR3 is 15 residues. CDR1 and CDR2 (germline): NSQYPW, LRSPGD (reference sequence). Incomplete CDR3 DNA: TGCACCTGCAGTGCAGATCCGGGACAGGGTGCT. It specifies CTCSADPGQGA. The whole CDR3 sequence is CTCSADPGQGAEQFF. Together with reference TRBV1 and TRBJ2-1, the CDR3 gives the full variable domain: VTLLEQNPRWRLVPRGQAVNLRCILKNSQYPWMSWYQQDLQKQLQWLFTLRSPGDKEVKSLPGADYLATRVTDTELRLQVANMSQGRTLYCTCSADPGQGAEQFFGPGTRLTVL.

This clone was counted between two and nine times. Germline and genes: mouse. In the same sample, other DNA sequences code for this CDR3. This chain's CDR3 is CASSRLGGAETLYF. The covered CDR3 bases are TGTGCCAGCAGTCGACTGGGGGGTGCAGAA. The chain joins TRBV19 to TRBJ2-3; 9 bases line up with TRBD2. The CDR3 end falls 4 residues outside the read, so it is completed with the germline J gene. The CDR3 contains 14 residues. Germline lookup yields CDR1 FNHDT and CDR2 SITEND (reference sequence). The J segment lost 1 base and the V segment lost 4 bases, leaving 1 base of the junction unmatched.

Points on this clone: Just one base apart from a much larger clone, this may be a read error. Each gene name is a mouse one. The read falls 4 residues short of the CDR3 end, and the missing part is taken from the germline J gene. The chain has TRBV14 and TRBJ1-2, with 9 bases aligning to TRBD1. V was clipped by 5 bases and J by 0 bases; unmatched bases: 2. The CDR3 contains 14 residues. Germline V gene lookup returns CDR1 SGHDT and CDR2 FRDEAV. The CDR3 here is CASRRQGANSDYTF. The part of the CDR3 DNA that was read is TGTGCCAGCAGGAGACAGGGGGCAAACTCC.

Of note for this clone: All gene names here are mouse names. The read ends 4 residues before the CDR3 terminus; that terminus is restored from the germline J gene. The chain links TRBV14 to TRBJ2-4; 10 bases fit TRBD1. This CDR3 spans 14 amino acids. Germline V gene lookup returns CDR1 SGHDT and CDR2 FRDEAV. Incomplete CDR3 DNA: TGTGCCAGCAGTCGACAGGGGGCGGAAAAC. Protein product: CASSRQGAEN. The entire CDR3 reads CASSRQGAENTLYF.

In this sample, this clone turned up a few times. Genes and germline are mouse. The sequence runs out 4 residues before the end of the CDR3; the remainder is reconstructed from the germline J gene. The V and J genes are TRBV13-1 and TRBJ2-7; 8 bases are a match to TRBD1. Germline V gene lookup returns CDR1 NSHNY and CDR2 SYGAGN. The CDR3 spans 14 residues. V shed 2 bases and J 3 bases; nucleotides not matched to a gene: 4. CDR3 DNA, as far as it was read: TGTGCCAGCAGTGAGAAACAGGGGGACTAT. Residues: CASSEKQGDY. In full, the CDR3 is CASSEKQGDYEQYF.

This clone has only a few counts. The listed genes are named as in mouse. The covered CDR3 bases are TGTGCCAGCAGTGATGCAAAGGGGGCAAACTCC. Protein sequence: CASSDAKGANS. The entire CDR3 protein reads CASSDAKGANSDYTF. The chain joins TRBV13-3 to TRBJ1-2; possible D gene TRBD1, 6 bases. The observed sequence ends 4 residues before the CDR3 terminus, with the missing tail filled in from the germline J gene. CDR1 is NNHDY and CDR2 is SYVADS in the germline V gene. The V and J ends lost 0 bases and 0 bases respectively, with 9 bases between them. This CDR3 is built from 15 residues.

This clone was recorded a few times. Gene names and germline match the mouse. The read ends 4 residues before the CDR3 terminus; that terminus is restored from the germline J gene. The genes are TRBV13-2 and TRBJ2-5; maybe TRBD1 (5 bases). The CDR3 covers 16 residues. Trimming removed 1 base from V and 0 bases from J, with 12 bases in between. Per the germline V gene, CDR1 is NNHNN and CDR2 is SYGAGS (reference sequence). The part of the CDR3 DNA that was read is TGTGCCAGCGGTGATTGGCAGGGATGGAACCAAGAC. This codes for CASGDWQGWNQD. From start to end, the CDR3 is CASGDWQGWNQDTQYF.

This clone has more than one count but fewer than ten. Gene names refer to mouse genes. The read gets to within 4 residues of the CDR3 end, and the germline J gene fills in the rest. The gene calls are TRBV1 and TRBJ2-1; 9 nucleotides align to TRBD1. The CDR3 runs to 15 residues. Germline loops: CDR1 NSQYPW, CDR2 LRSPGD (reference sequence). J gave up 3 bases and V 4 bases, and 4 bases lay outside the gene matches. Incomplete CDR3 DNA: TGCACCTGCAGTGTCCGGACAGGGGCCTATGCT. It yields the protein CTCSVRTGAYA. The CDR3 in its entirety is CTCSVRTGAYAEQFF.

In this sample, this clone turned up a few times. Mouse gene names apply. Coverage ceases 4 residues before the CDR3 finishes, and the germline J gene fills in the end. The genes are TRBV13-3 and TRBJ2-3; possibly TRBD1 for D (6 bases). The CDR3 contains 15 residues. V was shortened by 3 bases and J by 0 bases, with 11 bases between the two germline ends. The V gene's germline CDR1 is NNHDY and CDR2 SYVADS. The DNA read from the CDR3 is TGTGCCAGCAGTGTCCGGGACAATAGTGCAGAA. Its translation is CASSVRDNSAE. The CDR3 as a whole reads CASSVRDNSAETLYF.

Notes on this clone: Mouse names are used for the genes. The CDR3 end falls 4 residues outside the read, so it is completed with the germline J gene. The sample has other DNA sequences that encode this CDR3 too. The rearrangement uses TRBV13-1 and TRBJ2-2; 9 bases agree with TRBD2. Trimming took 3 bases from V and 0 from J; bases not matched to a gene: 3. The germline gives CDR1 NSHNY, CDR2 SYGAGN. This CDR3 has 16 residues. The covered CDR3 bases are TGTGCCAGCAGTGGAGGACTGGGGACAAACACCGGG. Its translation is CASSGGLGTNTG. The whole CDR3 sequence is CASSGGLGTNTGQLYF.

This clone was counted a few times. The germline and genes are mouse ones. The covered CDR3 bases are TGTGCCAGCAGGGACTGGGGGGGCGCAGAA. Translated, it gives CASRDWGGAE. The whole CDR3 reads CASRDWGGAETLYF. The V gene is TRBV14, the J gene TRBJ2-3; TRBD2 aligns across 13 bases. The DNA ends 4 residues before the CDR3 does, and the rest of the CDR3 is filled in from the germline J gene. With V trimmed by 5 bases and J by 3 bases, 0 bases remained unmatched. This CDR3 is built from 14 residues. CDR1 is SGHDT, CDR2 FRDEAV, per germline.

Remarks on this clone: Gene names follow the mouse nomenclature. Read data end 4 residues before the CDR3 end; the end is taken from the germline J gene. J is TRBJ2-3 and V is TRBV13-1, with D unresolved. The length of the CDR3 is 16 residues. V lost 3 bases, J lost 0 bases, and 14 bases lay in between. Germline CDR1 NSHNY, CDR2 SYGAGN. The CDR3 bases that were read are TGTGCCAGCAGTGCCGCCCGCTGGTCTAGTGCAGAA. This encodes CASSAARWSSAE. The whole CDR3 sequence is CASSAARWSSAETLYF.

This clone was counted only a few times. Germline and genes here are mouse. The CDR3 is cut off 4 residues early in the read; its end comes from the germline J gene. This sample includes further DNA sequences coding for the same CDR3. This chain uses TRBV13-1 with TRBJ2-3, with 10 nucleotides matching TRBD1. The CDR3 totals 16 residues. Looked up from germline, CDR1 is NSHNY and CDR2 is SYGAGN. J gave up 0 bases and V 2 bases, and 3 bases lay outside the gene matches. This chain's CDR3 is CASSEGTGVSAETLYF. The sequenced CDR3 bases are TGTGCCAGCAGTGAGGGGACAGGGGTTAGTGCAGAA.

This clone was seen a few times. Germline and genes here are mouse. The read ends 4 residues before the CDR3 terminus; that terminus is restored from the germline J gene. The same CDR3 is also encoded by other DNA sequences in this sample. This chain joins TRBV1 and TRBJ2-5; TRBD1 aligns across 9 bases. Germline CDR1 is NSQYPW and CDR2 is LRSPGD (reference sequence). The length of the CDR3 is 13 residues. The DNA read from the CDR3 is TGCACCTGCAGTGACAGGGGGCGAGAC. Protein: CTCSDRGRD. The full CDR3 reads CTCSDRGRDTQYF.